This T cell receptor beta chain was documented in a study of CD8+ T cells in alopecia areata. For the study at large: Twice daily, treated patients received 5 to 10 mg of oral tofacitinib. Findings and caveats of the study: Mice gave a clearer picture of TCR sharing than patients did, possibly for HLA-related reasons.

Lesional scalp punch biopsies and peripheral blood came from alopecia areata patients. The sorting of PBMCs gave CD4+ and CD8+ T cells. Extracted from the samples, RNA was reverse transcribed into cDNA to serve as the sequencing template. Clones were read by immunoSEQ multiplex PCR, and TCRdb kept only the in-frame ones, dropping some. The repertoire holds around 140,000 clones, roughly 50% seen once, with around a sixth in the top ten. This clone was counted between two and nine times. Its antigen is still unknown. Trimming took 1 base from V and 5 from J, leaving 11 bases between them. CDR1 is SQVTM and CDR2 is ANQGSEA in the germline V gene. CDR3 size: 14 residues.

The source material was CD8+ T cells sorted from blood, sampled at week 0. The J gene is TRBJ2-2, the V gene TRBV29-1, with D tentatively TRBD2 (5 bases). This receptor was obtained from a human donor with alopecia areata. The CDR3 DNA follows: TGCAGCGTTGAAGGAGGGCTCGGTACCGGGGAGCTGTTTTTT. Translating gives CSVEGGLGTGELFF.